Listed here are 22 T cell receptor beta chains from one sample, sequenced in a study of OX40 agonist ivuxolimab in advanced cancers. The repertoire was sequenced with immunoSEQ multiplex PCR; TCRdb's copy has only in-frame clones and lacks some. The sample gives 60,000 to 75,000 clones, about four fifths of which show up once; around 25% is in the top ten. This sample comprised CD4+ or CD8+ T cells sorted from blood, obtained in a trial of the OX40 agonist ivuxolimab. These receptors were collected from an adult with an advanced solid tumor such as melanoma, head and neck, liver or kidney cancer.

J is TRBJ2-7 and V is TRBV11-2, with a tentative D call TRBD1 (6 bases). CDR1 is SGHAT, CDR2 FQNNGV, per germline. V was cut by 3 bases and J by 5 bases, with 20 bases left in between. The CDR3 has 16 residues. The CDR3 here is CASSFWGPILEDEQYF. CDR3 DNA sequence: TGTGCCAGCAGCTTTTGGGGGCCAATCCTAGAGGACGAGCAGTACTTC.

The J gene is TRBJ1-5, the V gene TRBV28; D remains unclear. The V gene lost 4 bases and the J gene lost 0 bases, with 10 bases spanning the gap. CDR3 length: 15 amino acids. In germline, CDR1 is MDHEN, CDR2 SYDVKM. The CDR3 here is CASSSRSYSNQPQHF. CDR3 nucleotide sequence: TGTGCCAGCAGTTCGCGGAGTTATAGCAATCAGCCCCAGCATTTT.

CDR3 amino acids: CASSLEGAGQPQHF. The CDR3 region has the DNA TGTGCCAGCAGCTTAGAGGGGGCCGGCCAGCCCCAGCATTTT. The rearrangement links TRBV11-2 to TRBJ1-5, with D perhaps matching TRBD1 (6 bases). V lost 0 bases, J lost 7 bases, and 10 bases lay in between. Germline V gene sequence: CDR1 SGHAT, CDR2 FQNNGV. The CDR3 is 14 amino acids.

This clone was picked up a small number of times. The CDR3 DNA is TGTGCCAGCAGCAGGACCTGGGGTGGGTACGAGCAGTACTTC. This gives the protein CASSRTWGGYEQYF. This rearrangement joins TRBV9 to TRBJ2-7, with D unresolved. The ends were cut back, 4 bases at V and 4 bases at J, with 15 bases in the middle. The germline CDR1 and CDR2 sequences are SGDLS and YYNGEE. The CDR3 totals 14 residues.

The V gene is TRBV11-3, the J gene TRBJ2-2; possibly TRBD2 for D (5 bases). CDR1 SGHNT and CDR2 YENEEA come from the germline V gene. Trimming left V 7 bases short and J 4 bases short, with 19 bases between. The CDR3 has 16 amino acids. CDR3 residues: CASTKGGFRGTGELFF. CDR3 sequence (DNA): TGTGCCAGCACCAAGGGTGGATTCCGGGGCACCGGGGAGCTGTTTTTT.

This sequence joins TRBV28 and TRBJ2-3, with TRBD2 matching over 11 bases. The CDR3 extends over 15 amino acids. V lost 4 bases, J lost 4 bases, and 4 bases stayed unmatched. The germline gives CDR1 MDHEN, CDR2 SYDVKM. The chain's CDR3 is CASSWLAGGSDTQYF. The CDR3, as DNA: TGTGCCAGCAGTTGGCTAGCGGGGGGTTCAGATACGCAGTATTTT.

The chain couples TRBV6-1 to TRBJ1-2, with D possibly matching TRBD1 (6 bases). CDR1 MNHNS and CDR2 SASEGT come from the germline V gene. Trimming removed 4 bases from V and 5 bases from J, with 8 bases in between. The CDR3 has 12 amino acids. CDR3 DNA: TGTGCCAGCAGTGGAGGGGGGTATGGCTACACCTTC. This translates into CASSGGGYGYTF.

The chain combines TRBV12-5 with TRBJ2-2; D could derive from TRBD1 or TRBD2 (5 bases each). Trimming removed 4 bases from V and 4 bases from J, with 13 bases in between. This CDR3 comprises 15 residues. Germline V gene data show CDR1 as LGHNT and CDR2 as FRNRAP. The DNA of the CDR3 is TGTGCTAGTGGTTCCTCAATTGGGGGCACCGGGGAGCTGTTTTTT. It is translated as CASGSSIGGTGELFF.

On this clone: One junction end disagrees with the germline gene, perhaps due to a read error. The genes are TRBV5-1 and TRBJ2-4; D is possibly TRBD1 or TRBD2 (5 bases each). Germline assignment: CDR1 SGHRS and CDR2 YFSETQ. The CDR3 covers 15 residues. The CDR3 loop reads CASSFERGAQNIQYF. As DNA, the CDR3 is TGCGCCAGCAGCTTTGAGAGGGGAGCCCAAAACATTCAGTACTTC.

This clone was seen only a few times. This chain's CDR3 is CASSSGTGEGEQYF. For the CDR3, the DNA is TGTGCCAGCAGCTCCGGGACAGGGGAAGGCGAGCAGTACTTC. The chain uses TRBV11-2 and TRBJ2-7, with TRBD1 identical over 10 bases. This CDR3 comprises 14 residues. The germline gives CDR1 SGHAT, CDR2 FQNNGV. J gave up 6 bases and V 4 bases, and 6 bases lay outside the gene matches.

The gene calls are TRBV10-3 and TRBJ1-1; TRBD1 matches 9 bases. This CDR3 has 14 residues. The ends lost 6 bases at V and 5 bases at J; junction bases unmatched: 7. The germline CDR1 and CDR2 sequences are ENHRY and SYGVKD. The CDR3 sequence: CAIRGGQGKTEAFF. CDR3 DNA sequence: TGTGCCATCAGGGGGGGACAGGGAAAGACTGAAGCTTTCTTT.

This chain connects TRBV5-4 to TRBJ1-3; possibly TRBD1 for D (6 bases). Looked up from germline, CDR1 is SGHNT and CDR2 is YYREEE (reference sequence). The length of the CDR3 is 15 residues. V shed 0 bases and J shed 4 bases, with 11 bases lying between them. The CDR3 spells CASSLAGAKGNTIYF. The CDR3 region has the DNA TGTGCCAGCAGCTTGGCAGGGGCGAAAGGAAACACCATATATTTT.

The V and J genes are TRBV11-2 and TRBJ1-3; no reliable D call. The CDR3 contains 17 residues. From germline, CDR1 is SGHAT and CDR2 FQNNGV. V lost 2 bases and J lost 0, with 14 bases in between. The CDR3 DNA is TGTGCCAGCAGCTTACAGATGAGCGCACTCTCTGGAAACACCATATATTTT. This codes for CASSLQMSALSGNTIYF.

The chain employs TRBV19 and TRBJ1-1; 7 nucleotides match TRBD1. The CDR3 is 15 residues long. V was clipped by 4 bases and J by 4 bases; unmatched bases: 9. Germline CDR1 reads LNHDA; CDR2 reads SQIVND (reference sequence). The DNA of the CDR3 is TGTGCCAGTAGTACCCTACAGGGGTTGAGCACTGAAGCTTTCTTT. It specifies CASSTLQGLSTEAFF.

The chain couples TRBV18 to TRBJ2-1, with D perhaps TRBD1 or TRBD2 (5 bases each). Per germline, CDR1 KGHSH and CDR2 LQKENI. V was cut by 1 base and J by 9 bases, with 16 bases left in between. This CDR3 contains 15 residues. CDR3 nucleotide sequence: TGTGCCAGCTCACCACGAGGGGACCCCTACGGTGAGCAGTTCTTC. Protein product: CASSPRGDPYGEQFF.

The CDR3 protein is CASSTGLAGGNTGELFF. CDR3 bases: TGTGCCAGCAGCACGGGACTAGCGGGGGGTAACACCGGGGAGCTGTTTTTT. The chain has TRBV21-1 and TRBJ2-2; TRBD2 reflects the table's D call only, with no check against the DNA. TRBV21-1 is an annotated pseudogene. CDR3 length: 17 residues.

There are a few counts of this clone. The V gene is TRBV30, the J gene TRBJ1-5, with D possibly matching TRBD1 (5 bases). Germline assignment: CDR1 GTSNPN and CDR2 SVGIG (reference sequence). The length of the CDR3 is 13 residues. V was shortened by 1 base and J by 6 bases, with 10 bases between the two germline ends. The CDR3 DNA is TGTGCCTGGAGTGATGACAGTACTCAGCCCCAGCATTTT. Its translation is CAWSDDSTQPQHF.

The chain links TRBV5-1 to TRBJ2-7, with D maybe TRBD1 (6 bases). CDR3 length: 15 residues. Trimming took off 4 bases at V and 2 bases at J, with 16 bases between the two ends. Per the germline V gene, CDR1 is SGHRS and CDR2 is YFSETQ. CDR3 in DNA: TGCGCCAGCAGCCTAACCGGGACACGGACCTACGAGCAGTACTTC. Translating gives CASSLTGTRTYEQYF.

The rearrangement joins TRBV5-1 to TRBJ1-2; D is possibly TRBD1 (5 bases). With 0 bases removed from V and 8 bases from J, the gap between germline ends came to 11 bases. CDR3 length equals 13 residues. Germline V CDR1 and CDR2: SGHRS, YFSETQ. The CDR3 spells CASSLVGTGGYTF. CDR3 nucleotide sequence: TGCGCCAGCAGCTTGGTAGGGACCGGCGGCTACACCTTC. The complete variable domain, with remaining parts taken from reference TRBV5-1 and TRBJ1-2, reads KAGVTQTPRYLIKTRGQQVTLSCSPISGHRSVSWYQQTPGQGLQFLFEYFSETQRNKGNFPGRFSGRQFSNSRSEMNVSTLELGDSALYLCASSLVGTGGYTFGSGTRLTVV.

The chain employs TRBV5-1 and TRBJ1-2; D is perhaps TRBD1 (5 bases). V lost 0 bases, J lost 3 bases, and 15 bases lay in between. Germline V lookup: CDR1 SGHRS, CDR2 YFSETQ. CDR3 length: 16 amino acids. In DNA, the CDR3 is TGCGCCAGCAGCTTGGTCCCAGGGATAATGGACTATGGCTACACCTTC. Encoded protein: CASSLVPGIMDYGYTF. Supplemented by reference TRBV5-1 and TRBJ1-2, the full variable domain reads KAGVTQTPRYLIKTRGQQVTLSCSPISGHRSVSWYQQTPGQGLQFLFEYFSETQRNKGNFPGRFSGRQFSNSRSEMNVSTLELGDSALYLCASSLVPGIMDYGYTFGSGTRLTVV.

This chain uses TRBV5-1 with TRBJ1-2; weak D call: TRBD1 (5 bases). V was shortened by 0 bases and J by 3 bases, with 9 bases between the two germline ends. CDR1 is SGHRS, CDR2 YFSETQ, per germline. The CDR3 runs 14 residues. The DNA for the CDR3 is TGCGCCAGCAGCTTGGCCCCAGGGTACTATGGCTACACCTTC. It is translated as CASSLAPGYYGYTF.

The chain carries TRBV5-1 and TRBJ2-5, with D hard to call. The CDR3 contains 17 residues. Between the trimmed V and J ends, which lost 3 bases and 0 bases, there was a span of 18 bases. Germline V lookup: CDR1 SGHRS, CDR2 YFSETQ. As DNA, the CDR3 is TGCGCCAGCAGCTCCCCAGCAGGAAGGACCTACCAAGAGACCCAGTACTTC. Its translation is CASSSPAGRTYQETQYF.